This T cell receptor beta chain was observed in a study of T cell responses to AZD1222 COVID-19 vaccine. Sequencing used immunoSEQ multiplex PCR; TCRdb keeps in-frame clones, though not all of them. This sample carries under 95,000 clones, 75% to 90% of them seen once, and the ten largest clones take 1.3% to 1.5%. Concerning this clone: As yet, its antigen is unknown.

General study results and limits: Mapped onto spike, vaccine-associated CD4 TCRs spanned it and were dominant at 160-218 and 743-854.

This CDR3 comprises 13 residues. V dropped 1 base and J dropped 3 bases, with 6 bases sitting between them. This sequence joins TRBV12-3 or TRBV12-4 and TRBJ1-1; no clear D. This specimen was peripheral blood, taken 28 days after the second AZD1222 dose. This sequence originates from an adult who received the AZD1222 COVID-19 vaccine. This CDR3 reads CASSLGGDTEAFF. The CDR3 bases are TGTGCCAGCAGTTTAGGGGGTGACACTGAAGCTTTCTTT.